The rows below give T cell receptor beta chains drawn from one sample of a study of cytomegalovirus exposure and HLA in healthy donors. Clones were sequenced by immunoSEQ multiplex PCR, and TCRdb holds only the in-frame ones, with some missing. The table lists 180,000 or so clones, about 77% of them singletons. The sequenced material came from PBMCs. All receptors come from a female donor in good health and CMV-seronegative. The CDR3 runs from the conserved cysteine through the conserved F or W. Fields, in order: D gene, clone size, V gene, J gene, CDR3 DNA, CDR3 protein. D genes are given only for firm matches. A row's size may be missing; if present it is once, few, many or a size class.

>TRBD1|-|TRBV11-1|TRBJ1-1
TGTGCCAGCAGCCCAAGGACAGGGGGCTGGAACACTGAAGCTTTCTTT
CASSPRTGGWNTEAFF
>TRBD1|-|TRBV6-6|TRBJ1-2
TGTGCCAGCAGTGACCCCGGGACAGCCTATGGCTACACCTTC
CASSDPGTAYGYTF
>-|-|TRBV5-6|TRBJ1-2
TGTGCCAGCAGCCCTCAGACTAGAGGGGACTATGGCTACACCTTC
CASSPQTRGDYGYTF
>-|-|TRBV25-1|TRBJ1-4
TGTGCCAGCAGTGAGGAGGTGAATGAAAAACTGTTTTTT
CASSEEVNEKLFF
>-|-|TRBV5-1|TRBJ2-3
TGCGCCAGCAGCTTGGACGGAGGGTATACGCAGTATTTT
CASSLDGGYTQYF
>TRBD1|few|TRBV30|TRBJ1-1
TGTGCCTGGACAAGGGGGCCGAACACTGAAGCTTTCTTT
CAWTRGPNTEAFF
>TRBD1|few|TRBV7-2|TRBJ2-7
TGTGCCAGCAGCCCCCAGGGGGCTGGCTACGAGCAGTACTTC
CASSPQGAGYEQYF
>-|-|TRBV7-9|TRBJ2-5
TGTGCCAGCAGCCAACAGGGTTTGGAGACCCAGTACTTC
CASSQQGLETQYF
>-|-|TRBV7-3|TRBJ1-1
TGTGCCAGCAGCCCTGACACGGTGAACACTGAAGCTTTCTTT
CASSPDTVNTEAFF
>-|-|TRBV6-1|TRBJ2-7
TGTGCCAGCAGAATAGACTGGTCCTCCTACGAGCAGTACTTC
CASRIDWSSYEQYF
>-|-|TRBV19|TRBJ1-5
TGTGCCAGTAGTATCGGCAGGGACAATCAGCCCCAGCATTTT
CASSIGRDNQPQHF
>TRBD1|-|TRBV30|TRBJ1-4
TGTGCCTGGAGTGGGGACAGGGTGAGTGAAAAACTGTTTTTT
CAWSGDRVSEKLFF
>TRBD2|-|TRBV7-3|TRBJ2-1
TGTGCCAGCAGCTTAAGTTCAGCGGGAGGATTGCAGTTCTTC
CASSLSSAGGLQFF
>-|-|TRBV19|TRBJ1-2
TGTGCCAGTACGGAGATGGAGGGGGGGCCGCGCTACACCTTC
CASTEMEGGPRYTF
>-|-|TRBV28|TRBJ2-7
TGTGCCAGCAGCGGACCCGCTCAGGGTTACGAGCAGTACTTC
CASSGPAQGYEQYF
>-|-|TRBV23-1|TRBJ1-5
TGCGCCAGCAGTCAAGGGGATTTTTTCGGGACACCAAATCAGCCCCAGCATTTT
CASSQGDFFGTPNQPQHF